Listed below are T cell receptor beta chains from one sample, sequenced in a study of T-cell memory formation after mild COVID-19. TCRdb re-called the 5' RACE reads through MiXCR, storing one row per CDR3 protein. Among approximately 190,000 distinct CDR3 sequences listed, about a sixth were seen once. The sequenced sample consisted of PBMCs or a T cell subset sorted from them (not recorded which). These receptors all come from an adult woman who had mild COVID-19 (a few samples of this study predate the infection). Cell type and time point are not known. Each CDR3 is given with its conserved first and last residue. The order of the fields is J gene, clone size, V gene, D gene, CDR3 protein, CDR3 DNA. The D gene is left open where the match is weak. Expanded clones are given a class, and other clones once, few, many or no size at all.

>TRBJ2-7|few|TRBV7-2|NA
CASSTPPYEQYF
TGTGCCAGCAGCACGCCCCCCTACGAGCAGTACTTC
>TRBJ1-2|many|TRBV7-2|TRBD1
CASSLQGVVGYTF
TGTGCCAGCAGCTTACAGGGGGTGGTTGGCTACACCTTC
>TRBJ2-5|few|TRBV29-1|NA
CSASTVLAETQYF
TGCAGCGCCTCGACCGTCCTAGCGGAGACCCAGTACTTC
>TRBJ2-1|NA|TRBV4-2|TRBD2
CASSQEFGTINEQFF
TGTGCCAGCAGCCAAGAATTCGGGACTATCAATGAGCAGTTCTTC
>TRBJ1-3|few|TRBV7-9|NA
CASSFYSGNENTIYF
TGTGCCAGCAGCTTCTACTCAGGGAATGAAAACACCATATATTTT
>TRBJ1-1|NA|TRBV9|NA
CASSTFMNTEAFF
TGTGCCAGCAGCACCTTCATGAACACTGAAGCTTTCTTT
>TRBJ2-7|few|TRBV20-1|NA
CSARVVALAPFHEQYF
TGCAGTGCTAGGGTAGTCGCACTAGCCCCGTTCCACGAGCAGTACTTC
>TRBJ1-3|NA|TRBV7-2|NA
CASSLGRGSGNTIYF
TGTGCCAGCAGCTTAGGACGGGGATCTGGAAACACCATATATTTT
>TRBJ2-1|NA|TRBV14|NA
CASSQIRGAGFF
TGTGCCAGCAGCCAAATAAGGGGGGCCGGGTTCTTC
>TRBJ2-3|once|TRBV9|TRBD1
CASSVEEGGADTQYF
TGTGCCAGCAGCGTAGAAGAAGGGGGCGCAGATACGCAGTATTTT
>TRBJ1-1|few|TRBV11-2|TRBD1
CASRKGGGSTEAFF
TGTGCCAGCAGAAAAGGGGGCGGAAGCACTGAAGCTTTCTTT
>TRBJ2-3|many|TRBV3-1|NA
CASSNTDTQYF
TGTGCCAGCAGCAACACAGATACGCAGTATTTT
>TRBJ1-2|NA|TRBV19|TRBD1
CASRGGQAPYGGYTF
TGTGCCAGTAGGGGAGGACAGGCCCCCTACGGTGGCTACACCTTC
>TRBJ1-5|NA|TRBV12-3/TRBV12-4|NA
CASGPYLTDQPQHF
TGTGCCAGTGGCCCGTACCTCACGGATCAGCCCCAGCATTTT
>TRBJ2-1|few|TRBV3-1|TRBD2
CASSQGAGPTHNEQFF
TGTGCCAGCAGCCAAGGAGCGGGGCCCACCCACAATGAGCAGTTCTTC
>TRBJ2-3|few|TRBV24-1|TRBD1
CATSDLTRGDTQYF
TGTGCCACCAGTGATCTTACCAGGGGGGATACGCAGTATTTT
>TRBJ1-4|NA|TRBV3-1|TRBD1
CASSQARGHEKLFF
TGTGCCAGCAGCCAAGCCAGGGGGCATGAAAAACTGTTTTTT
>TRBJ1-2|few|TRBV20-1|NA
CSATESVYGYTF
TGCAGTGCTACGGAGAGCGTCTATGGCTACACCTTC
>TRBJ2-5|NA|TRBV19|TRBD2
CASSIGLAGLTQETQYF
TGTGCCAGTAGTATTGGACTAGCGGGCCTTACCCAAGAGACCCAGTACTTC
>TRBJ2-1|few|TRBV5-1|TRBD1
CASSLDGQDDEQFF
TGCGCCAGCAGCTTGGATGGACAGGACGATGAGCAGTTCTTC
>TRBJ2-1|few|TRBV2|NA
CASLPLSSYNEQFF
TGTGCCAGCCTTCCCCTGAGCTCCTACAATGAGCAGTTCTTC
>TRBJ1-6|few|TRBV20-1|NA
CSASSRSSSPLHF
TGCAGTGCTAGCTCGCGGTCCTCCTCACCCCTCCACTTT
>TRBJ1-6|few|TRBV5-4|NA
CASTVAGVGSPLHF
TGTGCCAGCACCGTGGCAGGGGTTGGTTCACCCCTCCACTTT
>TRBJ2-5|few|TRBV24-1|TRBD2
CATSDTTLAGGLETQYF
TGTGCCACCAGTGATACTACCCTAGCGGGGGGTCTCGAGACCCAGTACTTC
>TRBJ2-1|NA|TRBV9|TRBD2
CASSVEAVGGTSYNEQFF
TGTGCCAGCAGCGTAGAGGCGGTAGGCGGGACTAGCTACAATGAGCAGTTCTTC
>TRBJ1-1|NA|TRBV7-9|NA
CASTIGAFF
TGTGCCAGCACAATCGGGGCTTTCTTT
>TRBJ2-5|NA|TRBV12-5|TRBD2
CASGSGGGAGVRETQYF
TGTGCTAGTGGTTCCGGGGGGGGTGCGGGAGTTAGAGAGACCCAGTACTTC
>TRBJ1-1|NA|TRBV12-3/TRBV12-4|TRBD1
CASSSRTGEAEAFF
TGTGCCAGCAGTTCACGGACAGGGGAGGCTGAAGCTTTCTTT
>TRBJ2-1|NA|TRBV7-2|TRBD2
CASSFAGGWQFF
TGTGCCAGCAGCTTTGCGGGAGGCTGGCAGTTCTTC
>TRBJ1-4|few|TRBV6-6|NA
CASSYSPQGEKLFF
TGTGCCAGCAGTTACTCCCCCCAAGGGGAAAAACTGTTTTTT
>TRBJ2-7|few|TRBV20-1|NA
CSASGDLDEQYF
TGCAGTGCTAGCGGGGATCTGGACGAGCAGTACTTC
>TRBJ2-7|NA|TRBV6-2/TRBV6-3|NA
CASSLTSDGEQYF
TGTGCCAGCAGTTTGACTAGTGACGGCGAGCAGTACTTC
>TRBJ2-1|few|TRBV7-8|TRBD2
CASSLRRRGDGEQFF
TGTGCCAGCAGCTTGCGTAGGCGGGGGGACGGTGAGCAGTTCTTC
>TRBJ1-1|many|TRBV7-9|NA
CASGTGGGATEAFF
TGTGCCAGCGGCACAGGAGGGGGGGCGACTGAAGCTTTCTTT
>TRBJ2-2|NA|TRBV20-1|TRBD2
CSARKSGRYTGELFF
TGCAGTGCTAGAAAAAGCGGGAGGTACACCGGGGAGCTGTTTTTT
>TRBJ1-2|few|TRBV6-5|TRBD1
CASSAGTGGAYGYTF
TGTGCCAGCAGCGCCGGGACAGGGGGCGCTTATGGCTACACCTTC
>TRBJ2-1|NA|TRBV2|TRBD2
CASGTSNDEQFF
TGTGCCAGCGGGACTAGTAATGATGAGCAGTTCTTC
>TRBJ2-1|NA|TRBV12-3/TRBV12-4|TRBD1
CASRDSGTGSNEQFF
TGTGCCAGCAGGGATTCCGGGACAGGGTCCAATGAGCAGTTCTTC
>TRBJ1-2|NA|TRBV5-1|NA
CASSLSRDYGYTF
TGCGCCAGCAGCTTGTCCAGAGACTATGGCTACACCTTC
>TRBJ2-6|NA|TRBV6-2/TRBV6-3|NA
CASSRSLGGSGANVLTF
TGTGCCAGCAGTAGGTCCCTGGGGGGCTCTGGGGCCAACGTCCTGACTTTC
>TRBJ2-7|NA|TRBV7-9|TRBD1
CASSWDRGIGEQYF
TGTGCCAGCAGCTGGGACAGGGGAATTGGCGAGCAGTACTTC
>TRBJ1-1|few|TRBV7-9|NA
CASSRHGAIIGAFF
TGTGCCAGCAGCCGGCACGGGGCGATAATTGGGGCTTTCTTT
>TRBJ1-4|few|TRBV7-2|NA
CASSLAGRRVPNEKLFF
TGTGCCAGCAGCTTAGCGGGCCGGAGGGTTCCTAATGAAAAACTGTTTTTT
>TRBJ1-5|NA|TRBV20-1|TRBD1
CSAGQGGDQPQHF
TGCAGTGCAGGACAGGGGGGAGACCAGCCCCAGCATTTT
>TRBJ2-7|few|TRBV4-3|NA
CASSQSLAKRDGSIHEQYF
TGCGCCAGCAGCCAGTCTCTTGCGAAACGGGACGGCTCCATCCACGAGCAGTACTTC
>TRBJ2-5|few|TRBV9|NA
CASSVTGRETQYF
TGTGCCAGCAGCGTAACGGGGAGAGAGACCCAGTACTTC
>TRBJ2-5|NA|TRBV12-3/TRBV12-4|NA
CASSFVGETQYF
TGTGCCAGCAGTTTCGTAGGGGAGACCCAGTACTTC
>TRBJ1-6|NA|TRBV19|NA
CASTHRADSPLHF
TGTGCCAGTACCCACAGGGCGGACTCACCCCTCCACTTT
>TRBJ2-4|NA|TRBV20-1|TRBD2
CSADLAGIRAKNIQYF
TGCAGTGCTGATTTAGCGGGAATTAGAGCCAAAAACATTCAGTACTTC
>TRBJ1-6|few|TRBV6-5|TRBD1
CASSFWTGGGYNSPLHF
TGTGCCAGCAGCTTTTGGACAGGGGGCGGCTATAATTCACCCCTCCACTTT
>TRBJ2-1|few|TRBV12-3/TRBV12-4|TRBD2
CASRNSGSGSYNEQFF
TGTGCCAGCAGAAATAGCGGGAGTGGTTCCTACAATGAGCAGTTCTTC
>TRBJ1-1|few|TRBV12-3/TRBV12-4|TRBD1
CASSPGRTGEINTEAFF
TGTGCCAGCAGTCCGGGGAGGACAGGGGAAATTAACACTGAAGCTTTCTTT
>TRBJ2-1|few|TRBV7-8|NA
CASSLPPRHRTYNEQFF
TGTGCCAGCAGCTTACCTCCTAGGCACAGGACCTACAATGAGCAGTTCTTC